This T cell receptor (beta chain) was captured by sequencing in a study of T cell changes during pregnancy in multiple sclerosis. Sequencing was performed with immunoSEQ multiplex PCR; in TCRdb, only in-frame clones are kept and a portion is missing. The sample contains about 66,000 clones, roughly nine tenths of which appear only once. The clonotype originates from a female donor with multiple sclerosis, enrolled in a pregnancy study. The sample consisted of CD8+ T cells from peripheral blood mononuclear cells, taken before pregnancy.

The CDR3, as DNA: TGTGCCATCAGTGAGTTGGTTGGCGGCCCTCAGGGGAACTATGGCTACACCTTC. This gives the protein CAISELVGGPQGNYGYTF. V gene TRBV10-3 combines with J gene TRBJ1-2; weak D call: TRBD1 (6 bases). This CDR3 is 18 amino acids long. Germline assignment: CDR1 ENHRY and CDR2 SYGVKD. The V gene lost 1 base and the J gene lost 2 bases, with 20 bases spanning the gap.